This T cell receptor (beta chain) was observed in a study of T cell repertoires in cytomegalovirus infection. This clonotype was counted once. TCRdb reprocessed the reads via MiXCR and lists one record per CDR3 protein. This repertoire shows about 260,000 distinct CDR3 sequences, roughly 10% found once; its top ten account for around 15%. Sequencing input: PBMCs. This TCR derives from a human donor in good health (CMV status not recorded). Some clones in this sample may be carry-over from other donors' samples.

Here the CDR3 reads CASSQGVAAKNIQYF. CDR3 bases: TGCGCCAGCAGCCAAGGAGTAGCGGCTAAAAACATTCAGTACTTC. The chain couples TRBV4-3 to TRBJ2-4, with a possible D match to TRBD2 (6 bases). Germline CDR1 reads LGHNA; CDR2 reads YSLEER. V was trimmed by 1 base and J by 4 bases, leaving 11 bases between them. The CDR3 has 15 amino acids.